This T cell receptor (beta chain) was sequenced during a study of T cells after yellow fever vaccination. Study results and caveats: Subsequent to the booster, the majority of primary-vaccination clones reappeared (under 98% CD4, around 85% CD8). Contamination by abundant bulk-population clonotypes could be present in FACS-sorted repertoires.

CDR3 length equals 16 residues. Trimming removed 0 bases from V and 2 bases from J, with 12 bases in between. Germline CDR1 and CDR2: SGHRS and YFSETQ. By 5'RACE template switching, TCR cDNA was produced, with a universal primer site and UMIs added in the process. TCRdb used MiXCR to reprocess the 5' RACE reads, holding one entry per CDR3 protein. This sample has approximately 85,000 distinct CDR3 sequences, with about an eighth found just once. The chain is built from TRBV5-1 and TRBJ2-1, with D unclear. Sequencing used CD8+ T cells not binding an NS4B(214-222) dextramer, sorted from PBMCs, obtained less than 25 days after the first yellow fever vaccination. The receptor's source is a man in his late teens or twenties who received the YFV17D yellow fever vaccine. The CDR3 DNA reads TGCGCCAGCAGCTTGGAAGGGTCGTTCGCCTACAATGAGCAGTTCTTC. This translates into CASSLEGSFAYNEQFF.